These 28 T cell receptor beta chains were sequenced from one sample in a study of blood T cell repertoires in COVID-19. Profiling relied on immunoSEQ multiplex PCR, and the TCRdb table lists in-frame clones only, not all of them. The data contain about 240,000 clones, around 86% of them seen just once; the ten biggest clones take up 3.3%. The material sequenced was PBMCs or T cells enriched from blood (not recorded which). Receptors originate from a woman between 40 and 50 years old with acute COVID-19.

The J gene is TRBJ2-3, the V gene TRBV18, with TRBD2 as a possible D gene (6 bases). Germline values: CDR1 KGHSH, CDR2 LQKENI. V lost 0 bases and J lost 6, with 13 bases in between. The CDR3 spans 15 residues. The CDR3 bases are TGTGCCAGCTCACCACCAGCGGGCAGTTGGGATACGCAGTATTTT. It yields the protein CASSPPAGSWDTQYF. Based on the CDR3 plus reference TRBV18 and TRBJ2-3, the full variable domain is NAGVMQNPRHLVRRRGQEARLRCSPMKGHSHVYWYRQLPEEGLKFMVYLQKENIIDESGMPKERFSAEFPKEGPSILRIQQVVRGDSAAYFCASSPPAGSWDTQYFGPGTRLTVL.

V gene TRBV7-8 combines with J gene TRBJ2-2, with 8 bases aligning to TRBD1. Germline values: CDR1 SGHVS, CDR2 FQNEAQ. The CDR3 covers 17 residues. V lost 5 bases and J lost 4; bases outside the gene matches: 12. This CDR3 reads CASSTTGVGGPTGELFF. CDR3 bases: TGTGCCAGCAGCACGACAGGGGTGGGAGGTCCCACCGGGGAGCTGTTTTTT.

The V and J genes are TRBV6-5 and TRBJ2-7; TRBD1 agrees at 7 bases. CDR1 MNHEY and CDR2 SVGAGI come from the germline V gene. J was trimmed by 5 bases and V by 5 bases; bases with no gene match: 6. The CDR3 contains 13 residues. In nucleotides, the CDR3 is TGTGCCAGCAGTAAACAGGGGCGGGACGAGCAGTACTTC. Protein product: CASSKQGRDEQYF.

The V gene is TRBV5-1, the J gene TRBJ2-3; the match to TRBD2 covers 8 bases. Germline trimming cut 0 bases from V and 4 bases from J; bases unmatched to any gene: 16. The germline V gene encodes CDR1 SGHRS and CDR2 YFSETQ. The CDR3 spans 19 residues. The CDR3 DNA follows: TGCGCCAGCAGCTTGGCCAGAATCCGGGAGGGCCTGGGGGCAGATACGCAGTATTTT. It is translated as CASSLARIREGLGADTQYF.

This clone occurred a few times. The chain couples TRBV27 to TRBJ1-6, with no clear D. The CDR3 has 16 amino acids. The germline V gene encodes CDR1 MNHEY and CDR2 SMNVEV (reference sequence). V gave up 1 base and J gave up 3 bases, with 10 bases separating them. The CDR3 region has the DNA TGTGCCAGCAGTTTATACACCGAAGACTATAATTCACCCCTCCACTTT. Protein product: CASSLYTEDYNSPLHF.

V is TRBV19 and J is TRBJ2-7, with 7 bases that match TRBD1. J was trimmed by 6 bases and V by 5 bases; bases with no gene match: 16. The CDR3 is made up of 16 amino acids. From germline, CDR1 is LNHDA and CDR2 SQIVND (reference sequence). The CDR3 protein is CASSSRTGLHKAEQYF. CDR3 DNA sequence: TGTGCCAGTAGTTCCCGGACAGGCCTACATAAGGCCGAGCAGTACTTC.

This clone was counted a few times. J is TRBJ1-2 and V is TRBV7-9; 7 bases line up with TRBD1. Germline CDR1 and CDR2: SEHNR and FQNEAQ (reference sequence). The CDR3 contains 14 residues. J lost 6 bases, V lost 4 bases, and 8 bases had no gene match. The chain's CDR3 is CASSWGQNLHGYTF. The CDR3 nucleotides are TGTGCCAGCAGCTGGGGACAGAACCTTCATGGCTACACCTTC.

This rearrangement joins TRBV18 to TRBJ2-5, with D tentatively TRBD2 (6 bases). This CDR3 contains 14 residues. Germline CDR1 KGHSH, CDR2 LQKENI. Trimming took off 3 bases at V and 3 bases at J, with 11 bases between the two ends. The CDR3 region has the DNA TGTGCCAGCTCACCGGGGACTTCAAAAGAGACCCAGTACTTC. Translating it yields CASSPGTSKETQYF.

This chain links TRBV6-1 with TRBJ1-4, with 7 positions matching TRBD1. The junction had 10 bases not matched to a gene; V was cut back by 1 base and J by 8 bases. This CDR3 contains 16 residues. Germline CDR1 and CDR2: MNHNS and SASEGT. This chain's CDR3 is CASSEVEVRQGEKLFF. For the CDR3, the DNA is TGTGCCAGCAGTGAAGTTGAAGTGAGACAGGGAGAAAAACTGTTTTTT.

This sequence joins TRBV5-1 and TRBJ2-7; 9 nucleotides agree with TRBD2. V was pared by 0 bases and J by 3 bases, with 7 bases of the junction left unmatched. The CDR3 runs to 16 residues. CDR1 is SGHRS, CDR2 YFSETQ, per germline. CDR3 DNA: TGCGCCAGCAGCTTGGGGGCTAGCGGGAAGAACTACGAGCAGTACTTC. Amino acids: CASSLGASGKNYEQYF.

The J gene is TRBJ2-5, the V gene TRBV5-6; TRBD2 agrees at 12 bases. V dropped 0 bases and J dropped 4; count of bases not matched to a gene: 7. CDR1 and CDR2 from the germline V gene are SGHDT and YYEEEE. The CDR3 is 17 amino acids. The CDR3 DNA reads as TGTGCCAGCAGCTTGGCTCTAGCGGGAGGGCCGTCAGAGACCCAGTACTTC. Amino acid sequence: CASSLALAGGPSETQYF.

The chain joins TRBV10-3 to TRBJ1-5; 7 bases fit TRBD1. Germline CDR1 and CDR2: ENHRY and SYGVKD. The V and J ends lost 10 bases and 5 bases, in that order; junction bases with no gene match: 5. The CDR3 loop spans 12 amino acids. The CDR3 nucleotides are TGTGCCACGAGACAGGGAGATCAGCCCCAGCATTTT. This translates into CATRQGDQPQHF.

This sequence joins TRBV3-1 (or the pseudogene TRBV3-2) and TRBJ2-7; TRBD2 agrees at 8 bases. With 5 bases clipped from V and 3 bases from J, the junction kept 9 bases outside the gene matches. Germline CDR1 is LGHDT and CDR2 is YNNKEL (reference sequence). The CDR3 runs to 15 residues. This CDR3 is CASSRTTSENYEQYF. The CDR3 region has the DNA TGTGCCAGCAGCAGAACGACTAGCGAAAACTACGAGCAGTACTTC.

This clone was observed a handful of times. The rearrangement links TRBV5-1 to TRBJ2-2, with D possibly being TRBD2 (6 bases). Germline loops: CDR1 SGHRS, CDR2 YFSETQ. The V end was cut by 0 bases, the J end by 7 bases, with 13 bases between. This CDR3 contains 15 residues. CDR3 bases: TGCGCCAGCAGCTTGGGTGCGGGACTGGACGGGGAGCTGTTTTTT. Its translation is CASSLGAGLDGELFF.

V gene TRBV3-1 (or the pseudogene TRBV3-2) combines with J gene TRBJ1-5; a weak D match, TRBD1 (6 bases). CDR1 LGHDT and CDR2 YNNKEL come from the germline V gene (reference sequence). The CDR3 contains 15 residues. Trimming stripped 0 bases from V and 5 bases from J, with 11 bases between. The chain's CDR3 is CASSQDLAGDQPQHF. The CDR3 nucleotides are TGTGCCAGCAGCCAAGATTTGGCAGGGGATCAGCCCCAGCATTTT.

This chain links TRBV27 with TRBJ2-5, with 7 bases lining up with TRBD2. With 6 bases clipped from V and 0 bases from J, the junction kept 10 bases outside the gene matches. The germline gives CDR1 MNHEY, CDR2 SMNVEV (reference sequence). The CDR3 is made up of 16 amino acids. CDR3 amino acids: CASRRGGLFYQETQYF. The CDR3 DNA reads as TGTGCCAGCAGACGGGGAGGGCTATTCTACCAAGAGACCCAGTACTTC.

This chain uses TRBV7-8 with TRBJ2-5; 10 bases agree with TRBD2. V was pared by 1 base and J by 7 bases, with 6 bases of the junction left unmatched. The CDR3 totals 15 residues. Germline V gives CDR1 SGHVS, CDR2 FQNEAQ. CDR3 sequence (DNA): TGTGCCAGCAGCTTAGGGGGACTAGCGTTGGGGACCCAGTACTTC. Protein: CASSLGGLALGTQYF.

Only a few counts were recorded for this clone. The chain is built from TRBV11-2 and TRBJ1-2; no definite D call. Trimming removed 8 bases at V and 1 base at J, with 11 bases between. Germline assignment: CDR1 SGHAT and CDR2 FQNNGV. This CDR3 is built from 13 residues. CDR3 bases: TGTGCCAGCGGAGAAGACGGTAACTATGGCTACACCTTC. Translation gives CASGEDGNYGYTF.

CDR3 amino acids: CASSLGTEASQPQHF. DNA for the CDR3: TGTGCCAGCAGCCTCGGGACAGAAGCTAGTCAGCCCCAGCATTTT. This chain joins TRBV7-6 and TRBJ1-5; 7 nucleotides align to TRBD1. This CDR3 comprises 15 residues. Germline V gives CDR1 SGHVS, CDR2 FNYEAQ. V was pared by 5 bases and J by 6 bases, with 10 bases of the junction left unmatched.

V is TRBV2 and J is TRBJ2-7, with a weak D call TRBD1 (5 bases). Germline values: CDR1 SNHLY, CDR2 FYNNEI. V lost 4 bases and J 4 bases, leaving 11 bases between the germline ends. The CDR3 length is 13 residues. CDR3 residues: CASSGGRDYEQYF. CDR3 DNA sequence: TGTGCCAGCAGTGGTGGCAGGGATTACGAGCAGTACTTC.

The chain couples TRBV19 to TRBJ1-4; TRBD1 aligns across 7 bases. The V and J ends lost 2 bases and 0 bases, in that order; junction bases with no gene match: 18. Germline V gene lookup returns CDR1 LNHDA and CDR2 SQIVND (reference sequence). This CDR3 spans 21 amino acids. As DNA, the CDR3 is TGTGCCAGTAGTATAAACTCGCAGGGGGGAAATGTAATGGCAACTAATGAAAAACTGTTTTTT. It translates to CASSINSQGGNVMATNEKLFF.

The rearrangement links TRBV11-3 to TRBJ2-7; no definite D call. The DNA end is a closer match to TRBJ2-5, so the J assignment may be wrong. Germline lookup yields CDR1 SGHNT and CDR2 YENEEA. The CDR3 spans 15 residues. The DNA for the CDR3 is TGTGCCAGCAGCTTAGATTCAGGATCTCAAGAGACCCAGTACTTC. The encoded protein is CASSLDSGSQETQYF.

The V call is TRBV3-1 (or the pseudogene TRBV3-2), the J call TRBJ1-2; the D gene is possibly TRBD1 (6 bases). The germline gives CDR1 LGHDT, CDR2 YNNKEL (reference sequence). The CDR3 is made up of 14 amino acids. Deletions cut 4 bases from V and 5 bases from J, with 14 bases between. CDR3 coding DNA: TGTGCCAGCAGCCGAGCAGGGGTTGGATATGGCTACACCTTC. This encodes CASSRAGVGYGYTF.

The chain's CDR3 is CASSQEEDREAFF. CDR3 nucleotides: TGCGCCAGCAGCCAAGAGGAGGACAGGGAAGCTTTCTTT. The rearrangement links TRBV4-1 to TRBJ1-1; the match to TRBD1 covers 7 bases. The V gene end was trimmed by 0 bases and the J gene end by 8 bases; junction bases not matched to a gene: 3. CDR1 and CDR2 from the germline V gene are MGHRA and YSYEKL. The CDR3 totals 13 residues.

The V gene is TRBV3-1 (or the pseudogene TRBV3-2), the J gene TRBJ2-7, with D possibly matching TRBD2 (5 bases). The germline gives CDR1 LGHDT, CDR2 YNNKEL (reference sequence). CDR3 length: 14 residues. V was cut by 6 bases and J by 2 bases, with 14 bases left in between. Here the CDR3 DNA reads TGTGCCAGCAGTAGATCAGCGGTCACCTACGAGCAGTACTTC. Translated: CASSRSAVTYEQYF.

The V and J genes are TRBV7-6 and TRBJ1-3, with 8 positions matching TRBD1. Trimming removed 0 bases from V and 4 bases from J; junction bases left unmatched: 5. This CDR3 has 16 residues. Germline assignment: CDR1 SGHVS and CDR2 FNYEAQ. CDR3 region: CASSLAPTGVGNTIYF. The CDR3 bases are TGTGCCAGCAGCTTAGCACCGACAGGGGTCGGAAACACCATATATTTT.

This clone occurred a few times. The chain is built from TRBV5-1 and TRBJ2-3; 13 nucleotides agree with TRBD2. CDR1 and CDR2 (germline): SGHRS, YFSETQ. V was clipped by 6 bases and J by 6 bases; unmatched bases: 7. The CDR3 sequence is 15 residues long. This CDR3 is CASKWTSGGSDTQYF. CDR3 DNA: TGCGCCAGCAAATGGACTAGCGGGGGCTCGGATACGCAGTATTTT.

The rearrangement uses TRBV4-1 and TRBJ2-1; the D is unclear. Trimming removed 1 base from V and 0 bases from J, with 10 bases in between. In germline, CDR1 is MGHRA, CDR2 YSYEKL. The CDR3 covers 16 residues. DNA for the CDR3: TGCGCCAGCAGCCAAGCTGCGTTCGGCTCCTACAATGAGCAGTTCTTC. Translation gives CASSQAAFGSYNEQFF.